The sequence of this T cell receptor (beta chain) was determined in a study of shared clonotypes between healthy human individuals. Produced via immunoSEQ multiplex PCR; TCRdb's table is partial and in-frame only. This sample has just under 350,000 clones; more than 60% occur once, and the top ten carry about 10%. Germline CDR1 is SEHNR and CDR2 is FQNEAQ (reference sequence). The CDR3 spans 16 residues. With V trimmed by 3 bases and J by 6 bases, 9 bases remained unmatched. The source is a man younger than 45 in good health. The sample comprised memory CD4+ T cells sorted from blood. Subset indicated: CD45RA-negative fraction. The chain uses TRBV7-9 and TRBJ2-2, with TRBD2 matching 8 bases. The CDR3 region has the DNA TGTGCCAGCAGCTTTCTAAGCGGGAGTATCGCCGGGGAGCTGTTTTTT. Translated, it gives CASSFLSGSIAGELFF.